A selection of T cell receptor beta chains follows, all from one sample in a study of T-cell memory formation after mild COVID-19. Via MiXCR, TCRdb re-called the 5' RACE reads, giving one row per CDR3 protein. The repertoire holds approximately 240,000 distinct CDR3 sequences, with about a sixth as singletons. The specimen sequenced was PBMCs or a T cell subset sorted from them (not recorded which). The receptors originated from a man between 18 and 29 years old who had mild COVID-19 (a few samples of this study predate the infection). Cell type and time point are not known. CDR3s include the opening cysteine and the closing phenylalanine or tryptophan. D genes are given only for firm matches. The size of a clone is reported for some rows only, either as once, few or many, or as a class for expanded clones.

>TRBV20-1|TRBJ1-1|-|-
TGCAGTGCTAGCCGGGATTTGAACACTGAAGCTTTCTTT
CSASRDLNTEAFF
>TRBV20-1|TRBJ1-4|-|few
TGCAGTGCTCGCGATCCGGGGGAAAAACTGTTTTTT
CSARDPGEKLFF
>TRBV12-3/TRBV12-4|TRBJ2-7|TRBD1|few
TGTGCCAGCAGTTTAGGGGACAGGGGGACCTACGAGCAGTACTTC
CASSLGDRGTYEQYF
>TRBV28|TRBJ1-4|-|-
TGTGCCAGCAACCTGAGAGAAAAACTGTTTTTT
CASNLREKLFF
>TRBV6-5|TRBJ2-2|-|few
TGTGCCAGCAGTTATCAGGGAACGGTCGGGGAGCTGTTTTTT
CASSYQGTVGELFF
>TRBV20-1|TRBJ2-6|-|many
TGCGTGGGAAGCTCTGGGGCCAACGTCCTGACTTTC
CVGSSGANVLTF
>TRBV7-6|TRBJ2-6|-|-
TGTGCCAGCAGCTTAGCCTTACAGGGCTCTGGGGCCAACGTCCTGACTTTC
CASSLALQGSGANVLTF
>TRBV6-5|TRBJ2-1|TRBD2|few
TGTGCCAGCAGTTACCCCTCGGCGAGTAGCGGGGTCAATGAGCAGTTCTTC
CASSYPSASSGVNEQFF
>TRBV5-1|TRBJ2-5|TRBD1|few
TGCGCCAGCAGCTACGTGGGGACAGAAGAGACCCAGTACTTC
CASSYVGTEETQYF
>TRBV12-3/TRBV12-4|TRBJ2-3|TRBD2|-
TGTGCCAGCAGTTTGGGACTAGCGGGGGTTGTAGATACGCAGTATTTT
CASSLGLAGVVDTQYF
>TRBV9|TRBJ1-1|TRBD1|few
TGTGCCAGCAGCGTAGGGGGACAGGGATTCACTGAAGCTTTCTTT
CASSVGGQGFTEAFF
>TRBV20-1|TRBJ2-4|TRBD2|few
TGCAGTGCTATTAGACTAGCGGAAGCCAAAAACATTCAGTACTTC
CSAIRLAEAKNIQYF
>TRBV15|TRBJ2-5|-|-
TGTGCCACCAGCAGAGACCGGGGAGCCACAGAGACCCAGTACTTC
CATSRDRGATETQYF
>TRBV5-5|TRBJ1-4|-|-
TGTGCCAGCAGCTTTCCGGGAATTGTCAATGAAAAACTGTTTTTT
CASSFPGIVNEKLFF
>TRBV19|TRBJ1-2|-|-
TGTGCCAGTAGTATAAGTTGGGGGGACGGCGGCTACACCTTC
CASSISWGDGGYTF
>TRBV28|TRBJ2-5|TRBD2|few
TGTGCCAGCAGTCCTCAATCCGGGGGGGGAGAGACCCAGTACTTC
CASSPQSGGGETQYF
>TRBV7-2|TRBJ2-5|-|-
TGTGCCAGCAGCTTACGAAGACTAGTAGAGACCCAGTACTTC
CASSLRRLVETQYF
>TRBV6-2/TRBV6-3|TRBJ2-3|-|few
TGTGCCAGCGGAACCTACAGGAGCACAGATACGCAGTATTTT
CASGTYRSTDTQYF
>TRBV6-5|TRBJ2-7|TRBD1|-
TGTGCCAGCAGTCCCTCAACAGGGGTCCCCTACGAGCAGTACTTC
CASSPSTGVPYEQYF
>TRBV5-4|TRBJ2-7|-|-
TGTGCCAGCAGCTTGGGAGGCGTGGGCTTGCTCTCCTACGAGCAGTACTTC
CASSLGGVGLLSYEQYF
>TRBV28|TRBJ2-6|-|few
TGTGCCAGCAGTGACAGCTCTGGGGCCAACGTCCTGACTTTC
CASSDSSGANVLTF
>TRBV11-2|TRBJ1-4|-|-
TGTGCCAGCAGCTTTGAGCTTAATGAAAAACTGTTTTTT
CASSFELNEKLFF
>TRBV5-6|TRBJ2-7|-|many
TGTGCCAGCAGCCCCGGGTCCCCCTACGAGCAGTACTTC
CASSPGSPYEQYF
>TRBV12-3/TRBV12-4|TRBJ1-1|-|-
TGTGCCAGCAGGAATGGGCCATGGACCTATGAAGCTTTCTTT
CASRNGPWTYEAFF
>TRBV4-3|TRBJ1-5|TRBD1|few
TGCGCCAGCAGCCATCGGACAGGGGGGAATCAGCCCCAGCATTTT
CASSHRTGGNQPQHF
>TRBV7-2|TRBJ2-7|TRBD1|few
TGTGCCAGCAGCTTAGGGAGACAGGGCTTGTACGAGCAGTACTTC
CASSLGRQGLYEQYF
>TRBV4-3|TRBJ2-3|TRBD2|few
TGCGCCAGCAGCCCCCGACTAGCGGGGGTGGAGGCAGATACGCAGTATTTT
CASSPRLAGVEADTQYF
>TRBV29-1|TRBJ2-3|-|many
TGCAGCGTTGTCAGCCTCCTGAGCACAGATACGCAGTATTTT
CSVVSLLSTDTQYF
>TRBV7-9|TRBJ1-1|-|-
TGTGCCAGCAGCTGGAGGGGGGCTGAAGCTTTCTTT
CASSWRGAEAFF
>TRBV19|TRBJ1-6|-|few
TGTGCCAGTAGGTTACAGGGATCGGATTCACCCCTCCACTTT
CASRLQGSDSPLHF
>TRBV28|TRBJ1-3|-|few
TGTGCCAGCAGTACGGGGGCTTACTCTGGAAACACCATATATTTT
CASSTGAYSGNTIYF
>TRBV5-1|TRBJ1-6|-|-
TGCGCCAGCAGCGAGCAAGGAGCACCCCTCCACTTT
CASSEQGAPLHF
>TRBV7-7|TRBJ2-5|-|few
TGTGCCAGCAGCTTAGTTATGGAGGGGGCTAGAGAGACCCAGTACTTC
CASSLVMEGARETQYF
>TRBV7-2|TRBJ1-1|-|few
TGTGCCAGCAGCTTACGAAGCGTCATGAACACTGAAGCTTTCTTT
CASSLRSVMNTEAFF
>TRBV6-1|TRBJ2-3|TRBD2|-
TGTGCCAGCAGTGAGAGCGGGGTCTACACAGATACGCAGTATTTT
CASSESGVYTDTQYF
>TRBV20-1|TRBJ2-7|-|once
TGCAGTGCTAGATCCCCGGGACCCTCCTGGGAGCAGTACTTC
CSARSPGPSWEQYF
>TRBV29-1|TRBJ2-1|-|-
TGCAGCGTGCGAGACAGCTCCTACAATGAGCAGTTCTTC
CSVRDSSYNEQFF
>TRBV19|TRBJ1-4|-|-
TGTGCCAGTAGTAGACATCGCGAAGGTAATGAAAAACTGTTTTTT
CASSRHREGNEKLFF
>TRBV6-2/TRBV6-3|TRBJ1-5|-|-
TGTGCCAGCAGTTACTCATCTCGGGACCGCCGGCAGAGCAATCAGCCCCAGCATTTT
CASSYSSRDRRQSNQPQHF